These T cell receptor beta chains were read from a single sample in a study of T cells in localized non-small cell lung cancer. Sequencing used immunoSEQ multiplex PCR; TCRdb keeps in-frame clones, though not all of them. The sample gives several thousand clones, 15% of which show up once; 4% to 5.5% is in the top ten. Here the sequenced sample was normal lung tissue next to the tumor, taken before any cancer treatment. All receptors derive from a male donor older than 55 with stage II squamous cell lung carcinoma. Both conserved end residues are part of each CDR3. The D gene is left open where the match is weak. Clone size is shown for a subset of rows, as once, few, many or a class of expanded clone.

D,size,V,J,length,CDR3,DNA
-,few,TRBV6-8,TRBJ1-1,15,CASSYLPTRNTEAFF,TGTGCCAGCAGTTACCTTCCTACCAGGAACACTGAAGCTTTCTTT
-,-,TRBV6-8,TRBJ2-7,15,CATLGQGASDYEQYF,TGTGCCACCCTCGGCCAGGGAGCATCCGACTACGAGCAGTACTTC
-,few,TRBV29-1,TRBJ1-2,14,CSVEAGNRNYGYTF,TGCAGCGTTGAGGCAGGGAATCGTAACTATGGCTACACCTTC
-,-,TRBV19,TRBJ1-3,16,CASIPSGLSTGNTIYF,TGTGCCAGTATCCCCTCGGGACTCTCTACAGGAAACACCATATATTTT
TRBD1,few,TRBV9,TRBJ1-2,15,CASSVESGGSYGYTF,TGTGCCAGCAGCGTAGAATCAGGGGGCAGTTATGGCTACACCTTC
-,few,TRBV18,TRBJ1-1,15,CASSPGLGGNTEAFF,TGTGCCAGCTCACCGGGTCTAGGGGGGAACACTGAAGCTTTCTTT
TRBD1,-,TRBV6-8,TRBJ1-1,18,CASSYSGLAGQGYTEAFF,TGTGCCAGCAGTTACTCTGGTCTGGCGGGACAGGGGTACACTGAAGCTTTCTTT
TRBD2,many,TRBV11-3,TRBJ2-3,19,CASSLEGTSGGINTDTQYF,TGTGCCAGCAGCTTAGAGGGGACTAGCGGGGGGATTAACACAGATACGCAGTATTTT
-,-,TRBV14,TRBJ1-2,16,CASSPVGRELSFGYTF,TGTGCCAGCAGCCCCGTCGGGAGGGAGTTGTCCTTTGGCTACACCTTC
TRBD1,medium-sized,TRBV9,TRBJ1-1,13,CASSLTGATEAFF,TGTGCCAGCAGCCTCACAGGGGCCACTGAAGCTTTCTTT
-,once,TRBV12-5,TRBJ1-2,14,CASGLETGFYGYTF,TGTGCTAGTGGTTTGGAAACGGGATTCTATGGCTACACCTTC
TRBD1,medium-sized,TRBV6-8,TRBJ1-1,16,CASSYEQGVVNTEAFF,TGTGCCAGCAGTTACGAACAGGGGGTGGTGAACACTGAAGCTTTCTTT
-,medium-sized,TRBV11-3,TRBJ2-3,14,CASSPRGIGDTQYF,TGTGCCAGCAGTCCGAGGGGGATCGGAGATACGCAGTATTTT
TRBD2,-,TRBV11-3,TRBJ2-2,19,CASSPPGLAGGPSTGELFF,TGTGCCAGCAGCCCGCCGGGACTAGCGGGGGGGCCTTCTACCGGGGAGCTGTTTTTT
-,many,TRBV1,TRBJ1-2,15,CASSQGVAGNYGYTF,TGCGCCAGCAGCCAAGGGGTCGCCGGAAACTATGGCTACACCTTC
-,few,TRBV30,TRBJ1-1,13,CAWSADRPLSAFF,TGTGCCTGGAGCGCTGACAGGCCCCTTTCGGCTTTCTTT